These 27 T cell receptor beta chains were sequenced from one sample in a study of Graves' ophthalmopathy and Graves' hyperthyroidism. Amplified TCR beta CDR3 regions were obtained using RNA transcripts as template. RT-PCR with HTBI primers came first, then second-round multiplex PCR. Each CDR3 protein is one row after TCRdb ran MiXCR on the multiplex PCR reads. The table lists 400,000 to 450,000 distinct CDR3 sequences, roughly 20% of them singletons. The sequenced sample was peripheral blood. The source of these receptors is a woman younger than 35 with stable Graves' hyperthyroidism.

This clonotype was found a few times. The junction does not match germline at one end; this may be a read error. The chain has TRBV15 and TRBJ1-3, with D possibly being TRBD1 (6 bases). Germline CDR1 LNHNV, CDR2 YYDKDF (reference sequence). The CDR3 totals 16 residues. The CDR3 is CATSTRTVHPGITIYF. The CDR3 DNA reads TGTGCCACCAGCACGAGGACAGTCCACCCAGGAATCACCATATATTTT.

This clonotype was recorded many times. CDR3: CASSPRTGAVEAFF. In DNA form, the CDR3 reads TGTGCCAGCAGCCCGAGGACAGGGGCGGTTGAAGCTTTCTTT. The chain has TRBV7-2 and TRBJ1-1; 9 nucleotides align to TRBD1. The length of the CDR3 is 14 residues. J gave up 7 bases and V 5 bases, and 8 bases lay outside the gene matches. CDR1 SGHTA and CDR2 FQGNSA come from the germline V gene.

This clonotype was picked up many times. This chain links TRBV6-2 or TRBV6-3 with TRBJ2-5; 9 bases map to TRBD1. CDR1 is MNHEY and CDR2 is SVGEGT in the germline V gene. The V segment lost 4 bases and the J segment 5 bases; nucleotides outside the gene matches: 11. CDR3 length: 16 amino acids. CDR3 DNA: TGTGCCAGCAGTTCACAGAGGACAGGGGCATCGGAGACCCAGTACTTC. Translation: CASSSQRTGASETQYF.

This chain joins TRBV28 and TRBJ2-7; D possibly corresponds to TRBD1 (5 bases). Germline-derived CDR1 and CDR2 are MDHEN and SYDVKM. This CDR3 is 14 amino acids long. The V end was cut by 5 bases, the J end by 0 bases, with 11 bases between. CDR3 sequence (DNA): TGTGCCAGCAGTCAGGGTCCCGCCTCCTACGAGCAGTACTTC. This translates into CASSQGPASYEQYF.

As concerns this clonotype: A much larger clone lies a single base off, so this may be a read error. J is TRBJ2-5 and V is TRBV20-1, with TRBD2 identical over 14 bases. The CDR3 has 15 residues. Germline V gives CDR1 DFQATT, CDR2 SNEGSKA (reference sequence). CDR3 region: CSAGLAGVGAETEYF. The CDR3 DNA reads TGCAGTGCGGGACTAGCGGGAGTGGGGGCGGAGACCGAGTACTTC.

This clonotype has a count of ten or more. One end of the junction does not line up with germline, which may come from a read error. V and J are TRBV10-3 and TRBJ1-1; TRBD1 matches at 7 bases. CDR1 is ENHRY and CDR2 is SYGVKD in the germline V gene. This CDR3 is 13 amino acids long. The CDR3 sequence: CAIRDSMNTEAFF. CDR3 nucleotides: TGCGCCATCCGGGACAGCATGAACACTGAAGCTTTCTTT.

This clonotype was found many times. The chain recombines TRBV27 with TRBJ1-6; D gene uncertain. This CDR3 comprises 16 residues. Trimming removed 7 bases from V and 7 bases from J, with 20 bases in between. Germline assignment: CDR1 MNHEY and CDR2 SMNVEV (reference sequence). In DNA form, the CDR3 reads TGTGCCAGCATCCCACCCCCGGGGATAGGGAATTCACCCCTCCACTTT. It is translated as CASIPPPGIGNSPLHF.

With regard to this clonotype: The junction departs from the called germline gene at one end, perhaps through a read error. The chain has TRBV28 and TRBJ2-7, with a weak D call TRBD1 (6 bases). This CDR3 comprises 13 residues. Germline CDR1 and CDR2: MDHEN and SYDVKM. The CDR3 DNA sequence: TGCGCCAGCAGCACCGGGACACGCTACGAGCAGTACTTC. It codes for CASSTGTRYEQYF.

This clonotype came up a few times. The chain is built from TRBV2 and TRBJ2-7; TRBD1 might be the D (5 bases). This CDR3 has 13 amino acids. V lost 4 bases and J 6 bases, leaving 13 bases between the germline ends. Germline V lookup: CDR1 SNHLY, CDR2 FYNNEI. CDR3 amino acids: CASSGVGLIEQYF. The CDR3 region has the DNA TGTGCCAGCAGTGGTGTGGGGCTCATCGAGCAGTACTTC.

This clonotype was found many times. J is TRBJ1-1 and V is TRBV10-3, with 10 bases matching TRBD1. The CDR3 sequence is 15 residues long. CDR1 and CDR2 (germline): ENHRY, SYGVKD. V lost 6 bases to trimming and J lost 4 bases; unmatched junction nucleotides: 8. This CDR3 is CAIRRSGTGVTEAFF. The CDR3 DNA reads TGTGCCATCAGACGTTCCGGGACAGGGGTCACTGAAGCTTTCTTT.

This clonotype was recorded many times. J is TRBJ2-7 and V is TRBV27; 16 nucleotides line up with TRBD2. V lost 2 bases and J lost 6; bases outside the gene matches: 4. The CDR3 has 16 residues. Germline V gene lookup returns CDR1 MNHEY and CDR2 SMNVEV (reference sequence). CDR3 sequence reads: CASSLGTSGRGSEQYF. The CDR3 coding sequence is TGTGCCAGCAGTTTAGGGACTAGCGGGAGGGGCAGCGAGCAGTACTTC.

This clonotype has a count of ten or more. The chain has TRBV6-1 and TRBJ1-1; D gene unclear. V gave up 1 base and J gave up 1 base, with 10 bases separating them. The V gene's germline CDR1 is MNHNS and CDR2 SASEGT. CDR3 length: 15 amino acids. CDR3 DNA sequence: TGTGCCAGCAGTGAAGGTTCTGCGGGGAACACTGAAGCTTTCTTT. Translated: CASSEGSAGNTEAFF.

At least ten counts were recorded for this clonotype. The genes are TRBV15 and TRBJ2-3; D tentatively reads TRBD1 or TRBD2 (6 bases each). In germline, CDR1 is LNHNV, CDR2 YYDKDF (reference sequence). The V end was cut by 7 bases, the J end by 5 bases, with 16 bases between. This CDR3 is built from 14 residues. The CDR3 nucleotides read TGTGCCACCACCGCCGGGGGCTCGGGAGATACGCAGTATTTT. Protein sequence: CATTAGGSGDTQYF.

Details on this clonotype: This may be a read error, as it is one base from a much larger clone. CDR3 residues: CASSIGRRRQGTVNTEACF. In DNA form, the CDR3 reads TGTGCCAGTAGTATAGGCCGTAGAAGACAGGGGACTGTGAACACTGAAGCTTGCTTT. The chain joins TRBV19 to TRBJ1-1, with TRBD1 identical over 8 bases. This CDR3 is 19 amino acids long. CDR1 LNHDA and CDR2 SQIVND come from the germline V gene (reference sequence).

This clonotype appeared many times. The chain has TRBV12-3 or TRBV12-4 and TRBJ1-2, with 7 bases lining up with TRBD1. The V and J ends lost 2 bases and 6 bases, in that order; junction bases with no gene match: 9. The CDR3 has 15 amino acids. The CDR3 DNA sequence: TGTGCCAGCAGTTTATTTAGACAGGGCGGGGATGGCTACACCTTC. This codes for CASSLFRQGGDGYTF.

The CDR3 DNA is TGTGCCAGCAGCGTGGGTCAGAGTTTCCAAGAGACCCAGTACTTC. Protein product: CASSVGQSFQETQYF. The chain has TRBV9 and TRBJ2-5; D is unclear. CDR1 SGDLS and CDR2 YYNGEE come from the germline V gene. This CDR3 has 15 amino acids. Trimming removed 2 bases from V and 1 base from J, with 12 bases in between.

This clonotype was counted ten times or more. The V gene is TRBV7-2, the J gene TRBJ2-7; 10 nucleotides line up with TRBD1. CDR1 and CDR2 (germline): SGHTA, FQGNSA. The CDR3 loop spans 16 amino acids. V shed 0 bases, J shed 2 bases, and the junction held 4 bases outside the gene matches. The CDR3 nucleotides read TGTGCCAGCAGCTTAGCCCGGACAGGGGGAACCTACGAGCAGTACTTC. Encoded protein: CASSLARTGGTYEQYF.

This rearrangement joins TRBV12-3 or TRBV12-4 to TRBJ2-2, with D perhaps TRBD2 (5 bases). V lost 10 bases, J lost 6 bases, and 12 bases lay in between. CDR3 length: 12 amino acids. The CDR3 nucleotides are TGTGCCATCCGGAGAGGGTCCGGGGAGCTGTTTTTT. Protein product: CAIRRGSGELFF.

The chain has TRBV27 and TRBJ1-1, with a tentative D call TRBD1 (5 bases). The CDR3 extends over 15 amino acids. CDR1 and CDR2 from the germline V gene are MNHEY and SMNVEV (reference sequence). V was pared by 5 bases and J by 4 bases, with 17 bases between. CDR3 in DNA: TGTGCCAGCAGTCGGGGTGGGGCCGCCGCCACTGAAGCTTTCTTT. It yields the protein CASSRGGAAATEAFF.

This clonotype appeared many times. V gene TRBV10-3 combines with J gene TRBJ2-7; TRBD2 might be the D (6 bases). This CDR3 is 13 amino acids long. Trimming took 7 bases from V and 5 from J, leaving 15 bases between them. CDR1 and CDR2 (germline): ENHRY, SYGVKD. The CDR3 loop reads CAITSREAHEQYF. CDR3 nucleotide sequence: TGTGCCATCACTTCCAGGGAGGCCCACGAGCAGTACTTC.

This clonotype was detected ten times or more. The CDR3 reads CASSPGGAQQPQHF. Written as DNA, the CDR3 is TGTGCCAGCTCACCTGGAGGGGCTCAACAGCCCCAGCATTTT. This chain links TRBV18 with TRBJ1-5; TRBD1 is a possible D gene (5 bases). This CDR3 has 14 residues. Germline CDR1 reads KGHSH; CDR2 reads LQKENI. V lost 3 bases and J lost 7, with 13 bases in between.

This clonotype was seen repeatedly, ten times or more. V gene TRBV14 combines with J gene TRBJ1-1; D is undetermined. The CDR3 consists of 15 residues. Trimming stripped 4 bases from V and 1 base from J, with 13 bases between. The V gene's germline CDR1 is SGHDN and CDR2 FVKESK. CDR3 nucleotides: TGTGCCAGCAGCCCGCAGCAGTGGGGGAACACTGAAGCTTTCTTT. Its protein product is CASSPQQWGNTEAFF.

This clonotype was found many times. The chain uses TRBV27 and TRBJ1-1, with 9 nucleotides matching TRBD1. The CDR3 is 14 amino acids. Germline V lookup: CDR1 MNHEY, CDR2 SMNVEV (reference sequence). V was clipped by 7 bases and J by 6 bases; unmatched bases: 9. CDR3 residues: CASTRQGGSPEAFF. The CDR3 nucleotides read TGTGCCAGCACCCGACAGGGGGGGTCACCTGAAGCTTTCTTT.

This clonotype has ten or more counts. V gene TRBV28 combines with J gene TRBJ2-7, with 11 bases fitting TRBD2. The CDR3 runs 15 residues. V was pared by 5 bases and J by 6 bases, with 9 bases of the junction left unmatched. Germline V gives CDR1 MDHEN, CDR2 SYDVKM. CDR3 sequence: CASSRLLAGGSEQYF. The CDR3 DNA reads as TGTGCCAGCAGTCGGCTTCTAGCGGGAGGAAGCGAGCAGTACTTC.

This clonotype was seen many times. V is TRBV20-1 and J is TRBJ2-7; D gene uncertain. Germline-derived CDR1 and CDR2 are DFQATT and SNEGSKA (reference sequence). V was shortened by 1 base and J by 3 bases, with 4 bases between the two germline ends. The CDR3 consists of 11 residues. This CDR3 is CSARGGYEQYF. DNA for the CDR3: TGCAGTGCTAGAGGCGGCTACGAGCAGTACTTC.

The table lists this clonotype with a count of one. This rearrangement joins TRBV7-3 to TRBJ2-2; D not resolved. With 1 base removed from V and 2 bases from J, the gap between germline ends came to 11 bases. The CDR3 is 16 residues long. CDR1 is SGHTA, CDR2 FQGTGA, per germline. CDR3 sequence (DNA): TGTGCCAGCAGCTTAAGTGGGCCCTTTAACACCGGGGAGCTGTTTTTT. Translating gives CASSLSGPFNTGELFF.

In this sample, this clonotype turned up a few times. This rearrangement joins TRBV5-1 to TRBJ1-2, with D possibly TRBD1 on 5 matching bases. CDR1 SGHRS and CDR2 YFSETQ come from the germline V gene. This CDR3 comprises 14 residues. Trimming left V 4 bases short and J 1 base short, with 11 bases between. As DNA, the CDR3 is TGCGCCAGCAGCCCAGACAGCTTTAACTATGGCTACACCTTC. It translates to CASSPDSFNYGYTF.